The present entry profiles one TCR beta chain with its context. The data belong to a study of blood T cell repertoires in COVID-19. Using immunoSEQ multiplex PCR, the repertoire was profiled, and TCRdb retains in-frame clones only, with some absent. This table holds about 91,000 clones, 88% found once. Germline V CDR1 and CDR2: MNHEY, SMNVEV (reference sequence). The ends were cut back, 3 bases at V and 7 bases at J, with 13 bases in the middle. The CDR3 is 15 residues long. This sequence was found in a woman of 80 years or more with active COVID-19. Sequencing used peripheral blood. The V gene is TRBV27, the J gene TRBJ1-6, with D perhaps matching TRBD1 (6 bases). The CDR3 bases are TGTGCCAGCAGTTTGAGGCAGGGGTGGAATTCACCCCTCCACTTT. This codes for CASSLRQGWNSPLHF.